This T cell receptor (beta chain) was recorded in a study of cytomegalovirus exposure and HLA in healthy donors. The wider study: Across roughly 400 genotyped donors, 81% landed in the Caucasian-associated ancestry cluster.

Of note for this clone: Its antigen is as yet unknown.

The CDR3 is 17 residues long. With 4 bases removed from V and 3 bases from J, the gap between germline ends came to 22 bases. Germline-derived CDR1 and CDR2 are SNHLY and FYNNEI. Study observations and caveats: The Asian-associated ancestry cluster reportedly had fewer N-insertions than the roughly 670-donor mean in a later analysis. In vitro work confirmed that a few CMV-associated chains recognize CMV antigens.

Primers included in the PCR were 60 Vbeta and 13 Jbeta primers. TCRdb keeps only in-frame clones here, not all; method: immunoSEQ multiplex PCR. The top ten clones hold approximately 10% of a sample with about 70,000 clones, roughly 74% of them seen once. The receptor was isolated from a woman aged 55-70 years in good health and CMV-seropositive. J is TRBJ2-7 and V is TRBV2, with D possibly matching TRBD1 (5 bases). Sequenced: PBMCs. The CDR3 DNA is TGTGCCAGCAGTGCGGGTAGGCAGGGTGATAGGTACTACGAGCAGTACTTC. Translation: CASSAGRQGDRYYEQYF.